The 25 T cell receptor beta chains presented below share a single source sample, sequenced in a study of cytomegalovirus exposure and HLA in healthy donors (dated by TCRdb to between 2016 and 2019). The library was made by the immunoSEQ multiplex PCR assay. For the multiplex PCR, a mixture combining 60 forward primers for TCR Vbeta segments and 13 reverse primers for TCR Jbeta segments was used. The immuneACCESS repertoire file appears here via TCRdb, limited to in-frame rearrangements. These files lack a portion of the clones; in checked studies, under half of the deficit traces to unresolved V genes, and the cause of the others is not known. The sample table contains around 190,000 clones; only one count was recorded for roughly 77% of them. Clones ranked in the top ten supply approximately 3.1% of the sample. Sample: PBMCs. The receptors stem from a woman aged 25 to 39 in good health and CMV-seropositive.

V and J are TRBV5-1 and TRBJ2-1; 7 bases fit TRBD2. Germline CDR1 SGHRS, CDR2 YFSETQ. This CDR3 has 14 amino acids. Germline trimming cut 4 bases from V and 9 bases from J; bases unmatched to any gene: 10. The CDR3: CASSASGTTSEQFF. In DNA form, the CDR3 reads TGCGCCAGCAGCGCTTCCGGGACTACGAGTGAGCAGTTCTTC.

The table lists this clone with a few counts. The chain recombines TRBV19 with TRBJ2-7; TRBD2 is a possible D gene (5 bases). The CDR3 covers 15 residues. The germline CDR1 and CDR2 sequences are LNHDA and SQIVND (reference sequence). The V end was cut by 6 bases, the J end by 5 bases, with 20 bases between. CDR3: CASSPWRSGSNEQYF. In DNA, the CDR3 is TGTGCCAGTAGCCCATGGCGGAGTGGGAGCAACGAGCAGTACTTC.

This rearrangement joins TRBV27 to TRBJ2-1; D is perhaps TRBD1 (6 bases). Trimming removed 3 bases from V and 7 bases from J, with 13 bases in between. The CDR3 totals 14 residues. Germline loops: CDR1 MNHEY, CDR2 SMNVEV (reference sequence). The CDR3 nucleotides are TGTGCCAGCAGTTTTCCAGGGGTCGGGAATGAGCAGTTCTTC. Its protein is CASSFPGVGNEQFF.

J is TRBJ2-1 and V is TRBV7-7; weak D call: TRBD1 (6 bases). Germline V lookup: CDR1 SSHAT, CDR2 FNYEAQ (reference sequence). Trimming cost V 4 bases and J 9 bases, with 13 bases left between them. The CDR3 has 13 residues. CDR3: CASSSRGGSEQFF. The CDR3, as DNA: TGTGCCAGCAGCTCGAGAGGGGGTAGTGAGCAGTTCTTC.

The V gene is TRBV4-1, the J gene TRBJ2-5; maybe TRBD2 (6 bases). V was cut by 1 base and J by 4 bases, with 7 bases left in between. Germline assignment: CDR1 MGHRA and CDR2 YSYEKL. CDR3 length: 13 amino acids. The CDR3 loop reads CASSQVGGETQYF. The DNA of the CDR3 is TGCGCCAGCAGCCAAGTCGGGGGAGAGACCCAGTACTTC.

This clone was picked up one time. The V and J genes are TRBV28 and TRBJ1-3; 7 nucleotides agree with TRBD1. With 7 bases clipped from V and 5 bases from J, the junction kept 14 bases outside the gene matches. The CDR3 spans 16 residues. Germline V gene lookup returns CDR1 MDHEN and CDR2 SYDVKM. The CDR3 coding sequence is TGTGCCAGCACTCCGTGGGCACCGGGACAGAGAAACACCATATATTTT. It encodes CASTPWAPGQRNTIYF.

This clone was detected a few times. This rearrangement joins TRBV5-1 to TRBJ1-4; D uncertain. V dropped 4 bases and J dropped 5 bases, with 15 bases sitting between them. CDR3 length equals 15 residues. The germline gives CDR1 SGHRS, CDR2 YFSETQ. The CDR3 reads CASSTPEEMNEKLFF. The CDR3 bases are TGCGCCAGCAGCACCCCGGAGGAGATGAATGAAAAACTGTTTTTT.

DNA for the CDR3: TGTGCCAGCAGTGATTTAGGAGTCTCCTACGAGCAGTACTTC. It specifies CASSDLGVSYEQYF. The rearrangement links TRBV6-1 to TRBJ2-7, with unresolved D. The CDR3 covers 14 residues. The germline V and J ends were trimmed by 3 bases and 0 bases, with 9 bases remaining between them. From germline, CDR1 is MNHNS and CDR2 SASEGT.

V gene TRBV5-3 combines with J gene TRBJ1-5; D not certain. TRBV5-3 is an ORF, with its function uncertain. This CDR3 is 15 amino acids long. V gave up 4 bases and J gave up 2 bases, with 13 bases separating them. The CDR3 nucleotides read TGTGCCAGAAGCCACAAAACACCAGGCAATCAGCCCCAGCATTTT. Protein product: CARSHKTPGNQPQHF.

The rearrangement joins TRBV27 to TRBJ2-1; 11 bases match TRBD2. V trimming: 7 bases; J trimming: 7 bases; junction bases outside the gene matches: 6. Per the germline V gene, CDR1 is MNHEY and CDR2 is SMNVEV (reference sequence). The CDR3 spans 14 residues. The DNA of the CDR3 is TGTGCCAGCACTTGGGCTAGCGGGAGGAATGAGCAGTTCTTC. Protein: CASTWASGRNEQFF.

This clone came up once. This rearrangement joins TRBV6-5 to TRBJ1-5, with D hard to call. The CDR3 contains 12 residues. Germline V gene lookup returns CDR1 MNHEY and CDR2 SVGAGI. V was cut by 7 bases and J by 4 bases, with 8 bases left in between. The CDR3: CASTRGNQPQHF. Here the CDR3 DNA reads TGTGCCAGCACCCGAGGGAATCAGCCCCAGCATTTT.

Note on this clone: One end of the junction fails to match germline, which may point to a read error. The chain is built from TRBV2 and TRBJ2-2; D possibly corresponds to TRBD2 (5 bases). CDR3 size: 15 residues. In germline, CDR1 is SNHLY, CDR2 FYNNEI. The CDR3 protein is CASSPLGSNSGELFF. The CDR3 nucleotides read TGTGCCAGCAGTCCCTTAGGGAGTAACAGCGGGGAGCTGTTTTTT.

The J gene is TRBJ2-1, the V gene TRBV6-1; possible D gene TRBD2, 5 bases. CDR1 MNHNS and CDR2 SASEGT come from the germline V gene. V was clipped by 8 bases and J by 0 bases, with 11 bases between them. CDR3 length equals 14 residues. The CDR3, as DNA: TGTGCCAGCCAAGTCCGGGGCTCCTACAATGAGCAGTTCTTC. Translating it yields CASQVRGSYNEQFF.

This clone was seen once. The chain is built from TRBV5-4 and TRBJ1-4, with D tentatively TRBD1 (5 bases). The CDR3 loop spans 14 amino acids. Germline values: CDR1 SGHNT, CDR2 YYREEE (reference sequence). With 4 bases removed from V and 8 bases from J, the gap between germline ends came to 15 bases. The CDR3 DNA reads TGTGCCAGCAGCCAGGGTTCCGATCGGGAAAAACTGTTTTTT. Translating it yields CASSQGSDREKLFF. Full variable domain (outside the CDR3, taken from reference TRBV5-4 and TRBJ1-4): ETGVTQSPTHLIKTRGQQVTLRCSSQSGHNTVSWYQQALGQGPQFIFQYYREEENGRGNFPPRFSGLQFPNYSSELNVNALELDDSALYLCASSQGSDREKLFFGSGTQLSVL.

CDR3 nucleotides: TGTGCCAGCAGCCAATTTAGCGGGACGTCTGGCAATGAGCAGTTCTTC. Its translation: CASSQFSGTSGNEQFF. The chain combines TRBV16 with TRBJ2-1, with 8 bases lining up with TRBD2. The V and J ends lost 1 base and 6 bases, in that order; junction bases with no gene match: 8. Germline V gives CDR1 KGHSY, CDR2 FQNENV. CDR3 length: 16 amino acids.

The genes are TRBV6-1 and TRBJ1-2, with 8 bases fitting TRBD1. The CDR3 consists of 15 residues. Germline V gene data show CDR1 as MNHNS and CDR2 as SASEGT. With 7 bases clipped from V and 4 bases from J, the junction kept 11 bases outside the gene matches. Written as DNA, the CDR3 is TGTGCCAGCACCACCCAGGGGGCGCGAATCTATGGCTACACCTTC. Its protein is CASTTQGARIYGYTF.

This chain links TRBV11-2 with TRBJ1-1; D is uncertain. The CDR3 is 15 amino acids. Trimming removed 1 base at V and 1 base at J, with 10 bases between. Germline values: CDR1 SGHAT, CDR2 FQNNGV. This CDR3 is CASSLGREPNTEAFF. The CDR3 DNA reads TGTGCCAGCAGCTTAGGAAGGGAGCCGAACACTGAAGCTTTCTTT. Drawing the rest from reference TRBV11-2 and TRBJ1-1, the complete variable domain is EAGVAQSPRYKIIEKRQSVAFWCNPISGHATLYWYQQILGQGPKLLIQFQNNGVVDDSQLPKDRFSAERLKGVDSTLKIQPAKLEDSAVYLCASSLGREPNTEAFFGQGTRLTVV.

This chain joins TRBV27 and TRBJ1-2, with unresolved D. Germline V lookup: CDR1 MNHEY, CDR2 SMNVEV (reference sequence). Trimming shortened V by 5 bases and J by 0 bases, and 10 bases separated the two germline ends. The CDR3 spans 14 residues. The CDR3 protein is CASSSPGANYGYTF. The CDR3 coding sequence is TGTGCCAGCAGTAGCCCCGGAGCTAACTATGGCTACACCTTC.

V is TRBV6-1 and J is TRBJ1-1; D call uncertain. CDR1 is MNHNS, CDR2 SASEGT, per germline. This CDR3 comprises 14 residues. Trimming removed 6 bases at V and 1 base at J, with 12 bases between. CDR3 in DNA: TGTGCCAGCAGCGCTCTTACAGAGAACACTGAAGCTTTCTTT. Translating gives CASSALTENTEAFF.

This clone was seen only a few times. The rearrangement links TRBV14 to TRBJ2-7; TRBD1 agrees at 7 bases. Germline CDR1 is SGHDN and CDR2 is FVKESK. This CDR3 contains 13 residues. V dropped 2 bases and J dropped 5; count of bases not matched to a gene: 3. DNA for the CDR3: TGTGCCAGCAGCCAATACGACAGGGACGAGCAGTACTTC. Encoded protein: CASSQYDRDEQYF.

The DNA for the CDR3 is TGTGCCAGCAGGCCGTCGACAGGGGGCCTCAGGCAGCCCCAGCATTTT. This sequence encodes CASRPSTGGLRQPQHF. The chain joins TRBV28 to TRBJ1-5; 10 nucleotides agree with TRBD1. The CDR3 spans 16 residues. CDR1 is MDHEN, CDR2 SYDVKM, per germline. The V segment lost 6 bases and the J segment 7 bases; nucleotides outside the gene matches: 12.

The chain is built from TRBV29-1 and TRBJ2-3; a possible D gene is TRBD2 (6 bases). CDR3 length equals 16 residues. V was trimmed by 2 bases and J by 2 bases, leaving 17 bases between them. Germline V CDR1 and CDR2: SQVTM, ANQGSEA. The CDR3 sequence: CSVEKEVAAYTDTQYF. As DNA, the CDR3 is TGCAGCGTTGAAAAGGAGGTAGCGGCCTACACAGATACGCAGTATTTT.

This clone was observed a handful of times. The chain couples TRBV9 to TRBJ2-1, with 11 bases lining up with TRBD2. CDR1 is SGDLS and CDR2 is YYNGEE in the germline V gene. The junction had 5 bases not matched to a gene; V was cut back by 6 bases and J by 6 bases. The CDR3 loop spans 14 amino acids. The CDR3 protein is CASTRTSGSNEQFF. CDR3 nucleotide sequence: TGTGCCAGCACCCGTACTAGCGGGAGCAATGAGCAGTTCTTC.

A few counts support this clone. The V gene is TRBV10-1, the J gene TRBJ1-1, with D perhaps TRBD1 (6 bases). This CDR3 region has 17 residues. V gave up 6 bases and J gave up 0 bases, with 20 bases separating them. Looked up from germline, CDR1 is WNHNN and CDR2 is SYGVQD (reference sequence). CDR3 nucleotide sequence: TGCGCCAGCAGCACCGGGACACGACGTCAATTGAACACTGAAGCTTTCTTT. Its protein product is CASSTGTRRQLNTEAFF.

Here the CDR3 DNA reads TGTGCCAGCTCACAACAGGCGACAAACACTGAAGCTTTCTTT. It codes for CASSQQATNTEAFF. The chain links TRBV18 to TRBJ1-1; D is perhaps TRBD1 (5 bases). Germline V gives CDR1 KGHSH, CDR2 LQKENI. This CDR3 comprises 14 residues. V dropped 4 bases and J dropped 2 bases, with 11 bases sitting between them.